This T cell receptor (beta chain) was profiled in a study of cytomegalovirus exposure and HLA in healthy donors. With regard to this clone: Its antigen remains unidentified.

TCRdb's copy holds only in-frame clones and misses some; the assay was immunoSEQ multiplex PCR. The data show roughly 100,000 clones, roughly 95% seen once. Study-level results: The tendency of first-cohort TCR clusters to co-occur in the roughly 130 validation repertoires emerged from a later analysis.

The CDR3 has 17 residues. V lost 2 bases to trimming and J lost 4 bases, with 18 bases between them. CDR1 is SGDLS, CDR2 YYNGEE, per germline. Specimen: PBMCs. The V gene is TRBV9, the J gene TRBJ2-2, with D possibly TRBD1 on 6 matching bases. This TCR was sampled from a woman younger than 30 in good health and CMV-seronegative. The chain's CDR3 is CASSVSGTSGSTGELFF. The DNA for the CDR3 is TGTGCCAGCAGCGTTTCCGGGACAAGTGGTTCCACCGGGGAGCTGTTTTTT.